This T cell receptor beta chain was identified in a study of blood T cell repertoires in COVID-19 (dated by TCRdb to about 2020). Regarding the complete study: Collaborator samples came from the United States, Italy and Spain and covered acute and convalescent phases of COVID-19. The material from the prospective study consisted of cDNA or gDNA derived from T cells, B-cell-depleted T cells, or PBMCs. Deeply sampled blood TCRbeta repertoires from subjects exposed to, actively infected with, or recovered from COVID-19 were included in the dataset. The repertoires were released in a freely available public database meant as a resource for research on the immune response to SARS-CoV-2. The samples were drawn from the first 160 participants of the ongoing ImmuneRACE study and from more than 1,000 subjects provided by 6 global collaborators. Nearly every sample came with metadata listing a de-identified subject ID, COVID-19 status, age in years and sex. HLA class I and class II types, where available, came from metadata supplied by the sample provider rather than from assay-based typing. The investigation overall reported the following: Clinical and demographic metadata were provided uncurated, with the amount varying by source and participant.

CDR1 and CDR2, per the germline V gene, are KGHDR and SFDVKD. V loses 3 bases, J loses 5 bases, and the germline ends lie 19 bases apart. Inclusive of the bounding cysteine and phenylalanine, the CDR3 is 17 residues long. The only DNA kept is the CDR3, 51 bases in frame from the first base. TCRbeta CDR3 regions were amplified from genomic DNA using the immunoSEQ Assay, a bias-controlled multiplex PCR. The study's processing was this. Within the assay, amplification of reference gene primers was used to estimate how many nucleated cells each sample contained. To quantify the absolute abundance of each unique TCRbeta CDR3 rearrangement, sequence reads were collapsed and filtered. For each sample, productive Simpson clonality was calculated as the square root of Simpson's diversity index across productive rearrangements. As stored in TCRdb, this immuneACCESS dataset retains in-frame rearrangements with V and J assigned. A fraction of the clones does not appear; measured against another copy, unresolved V genes explain less than half of the discrepancy, and the remainder lacks a known reason. Clone size and V and J calls were adopted from that table, with D and trimming inferred from the DNA. This sample is represented by about 200,000 clones; 65% to 90% of them were singletons. Of the sample, more than 4.5% is held by the ten largest clones.

Notes on this clone: The target of this receptor is not known. No much larger clone is present one base from it, and per-base qualities are unavailable.

Participants in the prospective study were aged roughly 18 to 95 years, lived in about two dozen United States geographic areas, and enrolled through a virtual design. In the prospective study, cohorts were assigned on the basis of participant-reported clinical history obtained from a screening survey and a study questionnaire. In the prospective study, mobile phlebotomists collected whole blood, serum and a nasopharyngeal or oropharyngeal swab from each participant. Over an approximately 2-month period, participants in the prospective study had the option of providing additional blood draws and questionnaires. Before DNA extraction, prospective study blood samples were shipped either frozen or at room temperature.

In this chain, TRBV24-1 is recombined with TRBJ2-1; a weak D assignment points to TRBD2 (7 bases agree). Sequenced material: PBMCs or T cells enriched from blood (not recorded which). The TCR originated in a woman between 55 and 75 years old with acute COVID-19. The encoded CDR3 is CATSDPIGGAFNNEQFF. The DNA reads as follows: TGTGCCACCAGTGATCCGATTGGGGGGGCGTTTAACAATGAGCAGTTCTTC.